Shown below are 29 T cell receptor beta chains from a single sample sequenced in a study of cytomegalovirus exposure and HLA in healthy donors. Researchers ran the PCR with 60 Vbeta and 13 Jbeta primers. The repertoire was sequenced with immunoSEQ multiplex PCR; TCRdb's copy has only in-frame clones and lacks some. The sample contains 180,000 or so clones, roughly 77% of which appear only once. Specimen: PBMCs. The source of these receptors is a woman aged 25 to 39 in good health and CMV-seropositive.

The chain couples TRBV9 to TRBJ1-1, with unresolved D. V lost 0 bases, J lost 2 bases, and 8 bases lay in between. The CDR3 runs to 14 residues. Germline V lookup: CDR1 SGDLS, CDR2 YYNGEE. The DNA of the CDR3 is TGTGCCAGCAGCGTAGGTCCGGGAAACACTGAAGCTTTCTTT. Amino acid sequence: CASSVGPGNTEAFF.

This chain joins TRBV9 and TRBJ1-5; D unresolved. V lost 0 bases, J lost 6 bases, and 10 bases lay in between. Germline CDR1 reads SGDLS; CDR2 reads YYNGEE. The CDR3 consists of 14 residues. CDR3 sequence (DNA): TGTGCCAGCAGCGTAGCTGAAGAGGGTCAGCCCCAGCATTTT. Its protein product is CASSVAEEGQPQHF.

V usage is TRBV4-2 and J usage is TRBJ2-2, with 14 bases that match TRBD2. This CDR3 has 20 amino acids. Germline loops: CDR1 LGHNA, CDR2 YNFKEQ. After removal of 0 bases from V and 1 base from J, the junction contained 7 bases not matched to a gene. The CDR3: CASSQDWRTSGGLNTGELFF. CDR3 nucleotides: TGTGCCAGCAGCCAAGATTGGAGGACTAGCGGGGGGTTGAACACCGGGGAGCTGTTTTTT.

There are a few counts of this clone. The germline gene is not matched at one end of the junction; a read error may be the cause. The chain uses TRBV23-1 and TRBJ1-2; D not resolved. TRBV23-1 belongs to the ORF category, with a function that is uncertain. The CDR3 is 14 residues long. The CDR3 nucleotides are TGCGCCAGCAGACAATGGTTAGTTAACTATGGCTACACCTTC. Protein sequence: CASRQWLVNYGYTF.

This clone appeared a few times. The rearrangement joins TRBV4-1 to TRBJ1-3, with 8 bases aligning to TRBD1. Per the germline V gene, CDR1 is MGHRA and CDR2 is YSYEKL. CDR3 length: 17 amino acids. V trimming: 1 base; J trimming: 1 base; junction bases outside the gene matches: 6. The CDR3 reads CASSQVGQGPSGNTIYF. In DNA, the CDR3 is TGCGCCAGCAGCCAAGTCGGACAGGGCCCATCTGGAAACACCATATATTTT.

The chain couples TRBV7-8 to TRBJ2-7; TRBD1 might be the D (6 bases). This CDR3 has 14 residues. Germline V CDR1 and CDR2: SGHVS, FQNEAQ. V was cut by 5 bases and J by 2 bases, with 13 bases left in between. CDR3: CASSRRDKPYEQYF. The CDR3 nucleotides read TGTGCCAGCAGCAGAAGGGACAAGCCCTACGAGCAGTACTTC.

The V call is TRBV14, the J call TRBJ1-3; 7 nucleotides line up with TRBD1. The CDR3 spans 17 residues. Per the germline V gene, CDR1 is SGHDN and CDR2 is FVKESK. Trimming took 4 bases from V and 2 from J; bases not matched to a gene: 11. This CDR3 is CASSLGVGGFTGNTIYF. In nucleotides, the CDR3 is TGTGCCAGCAGCCTCGGGGTAGGGGGCTTCACTGGAAACACCATATATTTT.

The chain is built from TRBV19 and TRBJ2-5, with D unresolved. The V and J ends lost 0 bases and 1 base respectively, with 9 bases between them. The germline gives CDR1 LNHDA, CDR2 SQIVND (reference sequence). The CDR3 contains 15 residues. In DNA, the CDR3 is TGTGCCAGTAGTATAGAGGGCAGCCCCCAAGAGACCCAGTACTTC. Protein product: CASSIEGSPQETQYF.

The chain joins TRBV11-2 to TRBJ2-5, with 7 bases aligning to TRBD2. The V gene's germline CDR1 is SGHAT and CDR2 FQNNGV. The ends lost 1 base at V and 6 bases at J; junction bases unmatched: 11. The length of the CDR3 is 16 residues. In DNA, the CDR3 is TGTGCCAGCAGCTTAGGTCTGCGGGGGAGCGTGCAGACCCAGTACTTC. Its translation: CASSLGLRGSVQTQYF.

V usage is TRBV11-2 and J usage is TRBJ2-3, with D perhaps matching TRBD1 (5 bases). Trimming removed 5 bases from V and 1 base from J, with 13 bases in between. The germline gives CDR1 SGHAT, CDR2 FQNNGV. This CDR3 has 15 residues. The CDR3 DNA is TGTGCCAGCAGCCCAGGGTGGTCCGGCACAGATACGCAGTATTTT. It yields the protein CASSPGWSGTDTQYF.

V is TRBV11-2 and J is TRBJ2-5; TRBD2 agrees at 10 bases. The CDR3 spans 16 residues. CDR1 is SGHAT, CDR2 FQNNGV, per germline. Unmatched junction bases numbered 13, after V lost 5 bases and J lost 7 bases. The CDR3 DNA follows: TGTGCCAGCAGCCCCATTAGCGGGGGGACGTCCTCGACCCAGTACTTC. Translating gives CASSPISGGTSSTQYF.

V gene TRBV9 combines with J gene TRBJ1-4; the D gene is possibly TRBD1 (5 bases). Trimming pared 4 bases from V and 5 bases from J, leaving 15 bases between. Germline values: CDR1 SGDLS, CDR2 YYNGEE. CDR3 size: 15 residues. The CDR3 sequence: CASSPQTAKNEKLFF. CDR3 nucleotides: TGTGCCAGCAGCCCCCAGACAGCGAAGAATGAAAAACTGTTTTTT.

The chain is built from TRBV11-3 and TRBJ1-2, with 8 bases fitting TRBD1. Germline values: CDR1 SGHNT, CDR2 YENEEA. Trimming at V came to 4 bases and at J to 0 bases, leaving 7 bases not matched to a gene. This CDR3 is 16 amino acids long. DNA for the CDR3: TGTGCCAGCAGCTCCAGGGGGCAAGCGGCTAACTATGGCTACACCTTC. It codes for CASSSRGQAANYGYTF.

This clone was recorded a few times. This CDR3 is also generated by other DNA sequences in the sample. The rearrangement links TRBV28 to TRBJ2-5; TRBD1 matches at 9 bases. CDR1 and CDR2 (germline): MDHEN, SYDVKM. Trimming at V came to 4 bases and at J to 4 bases, leaving 4 bases not matched to a gene. This CDR3 spans 14 amino acids. The CDR3 spells CASSSTGGGETQYF. The CDR3, as DNA: TGTGCCAGCAGTTCTACAGGGGGCGGAGAGACCCAGTACTTC.

V is TRBV30 and J is TRBJ2-2; maybe TRBD1 (6 bases). CDR3 length: 14 amino acids. Trimming took 6 bases from V and 1 from J, leaving 12 bases between them. Germline V gives CDR1 GTSNPN, CDR2 SVGIG (reference sequence). In nucleotides, the CDR3 is TGTGCCTGCTACACAGGGCAGAACACCGGGGAGCTGTTTTTT. It specifies CACYTGQNTGELFF.

This chain joins TRBV7-2 and TRBJ2-7, with 7 bases aligning to TRBD1. The CDR3 is 14 residues long. Germline values: CDR1 SGHTA, CDR2 FQGNSA. V lost 3 bases to trimming and J lost 4 bases; unmatched junction nucleotides: 6. CDR3 sequence reads: CASSFSRGSYEQYF. DNA for the CDR3: TGTGCCAGCAGCTTTTCCAGGGGGTCTTACGAGCAGTACTTC.

This clone came up once. The chain combines TRBV5-1 with TRBJ1-1, with D possibly TRBD1 on 6 matching bases. Germline values: CDR1 SGHRS, CDR2 YFSETQ. The length of the CDR3 is 14 residues. V lost 0 bases to trimming and J lost 0 bases, with 6 bases between them. The CDR3 DNA is TGCGCCAGCAGCTTGGACAGGGTGAACACTGAAGCTTTCTTT. Its protein is CASSLDRVNTEAFF.

The V gene is TRBV27, the J gene TRBJ2-4, with 9 bases that match TRBD2. The length of the CDR3 is 16 residues. Trimming at V came to 8 bases and at J to 0 bases, leaving 8 bases not matched to a gene. Germline V CDR1 and CDR2: MNHEY, SMNVEV (reference sequence). CDR3 in DNA: TGTGCCAGCGGGTCTCTAGCGGGGATAGCCAAAAACATTCAGTACTTC. This codes for CASGSLAGIAKNIQYF.

This clone was observed a single time. The CDR3 loop reads CASDPQGSSYEQYF. The CDR3 DNA follows: TGCGCCAGCGACCCCCAGGGGAGCTCCTACGAGCAGTACTTC. The rearrangement joins TRBV10-2 to TRBJ2-7; TRBD1 might be the D (6 bases). There are 14 residues in the CDR3. CDR1 and CDR2 from the germline V gene are WSHSY and SAAADI. Trimming left V 8 bases short and J 0 bases short, with 14 bases between.

V is TRBV7-2 and J is TRBJ1-4; a possible D gene is TRBD1 (6 bases). Germline lookup yields CDR1 SGHTA and CDR2 FQGNSA. CDR3 size: 14 residues. With 3 bases removed from V and 7 bases from J, the gap between germline ends came to 12 bases. CDR3 in DNA: TGTGCCAGCAGCTTTCAGGGGTCTGGTGAAAAACTGTTTTTT. This encodes CASSFQGSGEKLFF.

The CDR3 DNA reads TGTGCCAGCAGTGAAACAACTAGGGGGCGAGGTACGCAGTATTTT. As protein: CASSETTRGRGTQYF. The V gene is TRBV2, the J gene TRBJ2-3; TRBD1 matches 7 bases. Germline CDR1 is SNHLY and CDR2 is FYNNEI. The junction had 10 bases not matched to a gene; V was cut back by 2 bases and J by 8 bases. The CDR3 is made up of 15 amino acids.

This sequence joins TRBV5-1 and TRBJ2-1, with D possibly being TRBD2 (5 bases). This CDR3 has 15 amino acids. Looked up from germline, CDR1 is SGHRS and CDR2 is YFSETQ. Trimming left V 0 bases short and J 0 bases short, with 7 bases between. The CDR3 spells CASSLAGLSYNEQFF. Here the CDR3 DNA reads TGCGCCAGCAGCTTGGCCGGACTCTCCTACAATGAGCAGTTCTTC.

This sequence joins TRBV28 and TRBJ1-2; 9 bases are shared with TRBD1. Germline CDR1 and CDR2: MDHEN and SYDVKM. Trimming took 9 bases from V and 6 from J; bases not matched to a gene: 5. This CDR3 comprises 12 residues. The CDR3 nucleotides are TGTGCCAGTTTTACAGGGGGCAATGGCTACACCTTC. Its protein product is CASFTGGNGYTF.

The chain carries TRBV11-3 and TRBJ2-5, with 11 bases identical to TRBD1. There are 16 residues in the CDR3. Germline trimming cut 5 bases from V and 5 bases from J; bases unmatched to any gene: 10. The V gene's germline CDR1 is SGHNT and CDR2 YENEEA. Written as DNA, the CDR3 is TGTGCCAGCAGCATGCGGACAGGGGGCCTGATGGAGACCCAGTACTTC. Translating gives CASSMRTGGLMETQYF.

The chain carries TRBV4-1 and TRBJ2-7; D ambiguous. The V gene's germline CDR1 is MGHRA and CDR2 YSYEKL. Trimming removed 1 base at V and 2 bases at J, with 24 bases between. This CDR3 is 19 amino acids long. CDR3 protein: CASSQVSLRGPRVAYEQYF. The DNA of the CDR3 is TGCGCCAGCAGCCAAGTATCGCTCCGTGGGCCTCGAGTGGCCTACGAGCAGTACTTC.

The gene calls are TRBV7-8 and TRBJ1-6, with 8 bases lining up with TRBD1. From germline, CDR1 is SGHVS and CDR2 FQNEAQ. J lost 0 bases, V lost 5 bases, and 6 bases had no gene match. This CDR3 is built from 17 residues. CDR3 bases: TGTGCCAGCAGCCCAGGGACAGGACGCTCCTATAATTCACCCCTCCACTTT. Amino acids: CASSPGTGRSYNSPLHF.

This rearrangement joins TRBV9 to TRBJ2-7; 9 bases are shared with TRBD2. The V gene's germline CDR1 is SGDLS and CDR2 YYNGEE. The CDR3 runs 16 residues. After removal of 4 bases from V and 5 bases from J, the junction contained 13 bases not matched to a gene. The CDR3 region has the DNA TGTGCCAGCAGCCTCGGGAGCGAGCGGGGGGCCCACGAGCAGTACTTC. Translation: CASSLGSERGAHEQYF.

This sequence joins TRBV4-2 and TRBJ2-7; 8 bases are a match to TRBD1. Losses at the gene ends were 4 bases for V and 1 base for J; bases not matched to a gene: 6. Germline V gives CDR1 LGHNA, CDR2 YNFKEQ. The CDR3 is 15 residues long. CDR3 sequence: CASSPQRTGSYEQYF. The CDR3 DNA is TGTGCCAGCAGCCCTCAAAGGACAGGGTCCTACGAGCAGTACTTC.

The chain recombines TRBV7-9 with TRBJ2-3; 12 bases align to TRBD2. This CDR3 has 17 residues. In germline, CDR1 is SEHNR, CDR2 FQNEAQ (reference sequence). With V trimmed by 5 bases and J by 3 bases, 9 bases remained unmatched. The CDR3 here is CASSPRTGLAGTDTQYF. DNA of the CDR3: TGTGCCAGCAGCCCCCGCACGGGACTAGCGGGTACAGATACGCAGTATTTT.